This T cell receptor (beta chain) was documented in a study of blood T cell repertoires in COVID-19. The assay was immunoSEQ multiplex PCR, and TCRdb's table has in-frame clones only and misses some. The data hold 100,000 to 150,000 clones, with around 86% observed a single time. In germline, CDR1 is MDHEN, CDR2 SYDVKM. This CDR3 is 17 amino acids long. The V gene end was trimmed by 2 bases and the J gene end by 0 bases; junction bases not matched to a gene: 5. The sequenced sample was peripheral blood. The receptor was derived from a man at least 80 years old with active or convalescent COVID-19. The chain recombines TRBV28 with TRBJ2-2; 8 positions match TRBD2. The CDR3 reads CASSLALAGANTGELFF. CDR3 coding DNA: TGTGCCAGCAGTTTAGCGCTAGCGGGTGCGAACACCGGGGAGCTGTTTTTT.